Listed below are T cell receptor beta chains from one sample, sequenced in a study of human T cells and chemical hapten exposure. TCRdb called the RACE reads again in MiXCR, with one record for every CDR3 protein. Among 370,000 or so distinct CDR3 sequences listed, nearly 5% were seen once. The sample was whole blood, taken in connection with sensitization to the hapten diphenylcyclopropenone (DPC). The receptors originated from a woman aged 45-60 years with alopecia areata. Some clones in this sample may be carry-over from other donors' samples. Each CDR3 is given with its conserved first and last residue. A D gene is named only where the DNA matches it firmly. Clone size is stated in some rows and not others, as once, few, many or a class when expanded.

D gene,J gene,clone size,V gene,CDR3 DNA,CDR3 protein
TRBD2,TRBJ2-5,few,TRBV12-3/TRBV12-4,TGTGCCAGCAGTTTGCAGGGACTAGCGGAGCAAGAGACCCAGTACTTC,CASSLQGLAEQETQYF
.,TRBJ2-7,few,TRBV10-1,TGCGCCAGCAGTGAGATAACCTTAAACCACGAGCAGTACTTC,CASSEITLNHEQYF
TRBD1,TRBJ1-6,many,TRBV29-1,TGCAGCGTTTACGACAGGGTCAATTCACCCCTCCACTTT,CSVYDRVNSPLHF
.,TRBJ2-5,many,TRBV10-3,TGTGCCATCAGTGAAGAGGGGAGGATGGCACAAGAGACCCAGTACTTC,CAISEEGRMAQETQYF
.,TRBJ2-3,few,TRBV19,TGTGCCTCCACCGGGGGTGAAGATACGCAGTATTTT,CASTGGEDTQYF
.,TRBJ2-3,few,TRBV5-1,TGCGCCAGCAGCTTGGATATTCCAGATACGCAGTATTTT,CASSLDIPDTQYF
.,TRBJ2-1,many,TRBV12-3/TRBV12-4,TGTGCCCAAGGAACCTACAATGAGCAGTTCTTC,CAQGTYNEQFF
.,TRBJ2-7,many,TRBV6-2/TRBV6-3,TGTGCCAGCAGCCTCTTCGGGGCCGAGCAGTACTTC,CASSLFGAEQYF
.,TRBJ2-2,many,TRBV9,TGTGCCAGCAGCGTAGCCCCCAGCGCTGGGGAGCTGTTTTTT,CASSVAPSAGELFF
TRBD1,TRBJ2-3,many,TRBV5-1,TGCGCCAGCGCGGGACAGGGAATAGTTGATACGCAGTATTTT,CASAGQGIVDTQYF
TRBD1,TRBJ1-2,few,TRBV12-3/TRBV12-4,TGTGCCAGCAGTCAACCCGGGACAGGGGGCACCTTC,CASSQPGTGGTF
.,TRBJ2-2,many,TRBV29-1,TGCAGCGGTGAATGGAGAGACACCGGGGAGCTGTTTTTT,CSGEWRDTGELFF
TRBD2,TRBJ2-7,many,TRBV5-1,TGCGCCAGCAGCTTGGAGACTAGCGGGGGGGCAATAGCCTACGAGCAGTACTTC,CASSLETSGGAIAYEQYF
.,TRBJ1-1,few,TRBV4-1,TGCGCCAGCAGCCAACGCCGAGTAGCTGAAGCTTTCTTT,CASSQRRVAEAFF
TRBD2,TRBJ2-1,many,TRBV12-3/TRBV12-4,TGTGCCAGCAGTTTGGAGCGGGAGTTCCCTTACTCCTACAATGAGCAGTTCTTC,CASSLEREFPYSYNEQFF
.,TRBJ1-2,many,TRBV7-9,TGTGCCAGCAGCCCCACATCGTTTGGCTACACCTTC,CASSPTSFGYTF
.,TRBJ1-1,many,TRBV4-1,TGCGCCAGCAGCCAGCCCATGGCGGGCAGGGCGGGGACTGAAGCTTTCTTT,CASSQPMAGRAGTEAFF
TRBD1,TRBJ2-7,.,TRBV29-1,TGCAGCGTTCCCCGGGACAGGATCGACTACGAGCAGTACTTC,CSVPRDRIDYEQYF
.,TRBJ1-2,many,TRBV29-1,TGCAGCCAGCCCCAGGGGAATGGCTACACCTTC,CSQPQGNGYTF
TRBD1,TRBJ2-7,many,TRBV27,TGTGCCAGCAGTTTTCAGGGGGCCTCCTACGAGCAGTACTTC,CASSFQGASYEQYF
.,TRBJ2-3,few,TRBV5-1,TGCGCCAGCAGCTTGGGTTCACACACAGATACGCAGTATTTT,CASSLGSHTDTQYF
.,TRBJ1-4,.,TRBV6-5,TGTGCCAGCAGTCGTCATCCCTCCTGGGGTGAAAAACTGTTTTTT,CASSRHPSWGEKLFF
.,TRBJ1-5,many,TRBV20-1,TGCAGTGCTAGAGATTCAGCCGCCGGCCAGCATTTT,CSARDSAAGQHF
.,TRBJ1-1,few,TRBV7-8,TGTGCCAGCAGCTTCAAAGGAGAAGCTTTCTTT,CASSFKGEAFF
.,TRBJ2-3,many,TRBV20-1,TGCAGTGCTAGAGGGTGGGGCAGGGAAACAGATACGCAGTATTTT,CSARGWGRETDTQYF
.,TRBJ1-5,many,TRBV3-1,TGTGCCAGCAGCTTATTAAATCAGCCCCAGCATTTT,CASSLLNQPQHF
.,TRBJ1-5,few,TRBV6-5,TGTGCCAGCAGTTTGAAACGGGGTATTCCCAATCAGCCCCAGCATTTT,CASSLKRGIPNQPQHF
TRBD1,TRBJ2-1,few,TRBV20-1,TGCAGTGCTAGAGAGGCAGGGGGCATGAATGAGCAGTTCTTC,CSAREAGGMNEQFF
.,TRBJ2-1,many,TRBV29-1,TGCAGCGTCCGGGCCAGGAACTACAATGAGCAGTTCTTC,CSVRARNYNEQFF
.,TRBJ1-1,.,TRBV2,TGTGCCAGCAGTGAGAGAGGGACTGCGAACACTGAAGCTTTCTTT,CASSERGTANTEAFF
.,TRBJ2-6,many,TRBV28,TGTGCCAGCAGTCTGGGGGCTGGGGCCAACGTCCTGACTTTC,CASSLGAGANVLTF